The clone carrying this T cell receptor beta chain was seen more than once but under ten times. Its antigen is not known. CDR3 length: 14 amino acids. Germline CDR1 is SGHTS and CDR2 is YDEGEE. Trimming took off 0 bases at V and 3 bases at J, with 6 bases between the two ends. RNA extraction and reverse transcription yielded cDNA as sequencing template. The protocol was immunoSEQ multiplex PCR, while the TCRdb copy is restricted to in-frame clones and leaves out a portion. The sample consists of 200,000 or so clones, more than 45% of them appearing once. This sample is drawn from a study of CD8+ T cells in alopecia areata. Study overall: Administration of oral tofacitinib to treated patients was at 5 to 10 mg twice daily. Notes on the study in general: An increase in clonality over normal scalp was evident in lesional scalp, especially alopecia totalis/universalis. In patients, TCRs were shared less clearly than in mice, and HLA may possibly be involved.

Those with alopecia areata gave lesional scalp punch biopsies and peripheral blood. The source material was CD4+ T cells sorted from blood, sampled at week 0. The chain recombines TRBV5-8 with TRBJ1-4; tentatively, D is TRBD1 (6 bases). The sequence derives from a human donor with alopecia areata. The CDR3 is CASSLDRANEKLFF. The CDR3 bases are TGTGCCAGCAGCTTGGACAGGGCTAATGAAAAACTGTTTTTT. The whole variable domain, remainder taken from reference TRBV5-8 and TRBJ1-4, is EAGVTQSPTHLIKTRGQQATLRCSPISGHTSVYWYQQALGLGLQFLLWYDEGEERNRGNFPPRFSGRQFPNYSSELNVNALELEDSALYLCASSLDRANEKLFFGSGTQLSVL.